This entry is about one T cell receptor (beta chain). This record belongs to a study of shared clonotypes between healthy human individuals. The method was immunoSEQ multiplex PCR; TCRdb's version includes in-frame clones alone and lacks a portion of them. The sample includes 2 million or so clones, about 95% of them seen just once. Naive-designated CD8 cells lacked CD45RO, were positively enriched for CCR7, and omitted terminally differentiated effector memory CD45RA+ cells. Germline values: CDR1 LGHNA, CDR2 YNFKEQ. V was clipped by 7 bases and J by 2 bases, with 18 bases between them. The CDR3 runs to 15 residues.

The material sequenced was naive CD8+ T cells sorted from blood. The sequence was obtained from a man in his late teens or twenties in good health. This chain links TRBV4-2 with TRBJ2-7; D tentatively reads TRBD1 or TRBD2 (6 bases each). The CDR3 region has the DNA TGTGCCAGCACCCCAGTGAGGGGGGCCCCCTACGAGCAGTACTTC. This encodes CASTPVRGAPYEQYF.